Given below is one T cell receptor (beta chain) in context. This clone was found a few times. Its antigen is not yet known. The record has no base qualities; no much larger clone is one base away. The data belong to a study of T cell responses to AZD1222 COVID-19 vaccine (dated by TCRdb to about 2021). Broadly, across the study: AZD1222 recipients given second doses at about 4 weeks or at about 12 weeks were pooled, since spike-specific TCR depth and breadth were not found to differ between the two schedules. Trial participants were enrolled into age subgroups of 18-55, 56-69 and 70-plus years, which contained approximately 150, 28 and 58 TCR-sequenced participants, respectively. TCR sequencing was performed for about 250 trial participants, of whom around 200 were given two doses of AZD1222 and approximately 26 were given two doses of MenACWY control vaccine. The research as a whole found: The whole spike protein was spanned by vaccine-associated CD4 TCRs, and dominant responses were seen in regions 160-218 and 743-854. Reportedly, close to half of the unique spike-specific TCRs recognized epitopes lying outside the regions that are mutated in the B.1.351 and B.1.1.7 variants. In the small 56-69-year group, the increase in depth fell short of significance, most likely because of low power. Most participants were white British and females outnumbered males, and the authors suggested that clonal diversity may have been underestimated. A significant rise in spike-specific TCR breadth and depth was observed after two AZD1222 doses relative to day 0 and relative to MenACWY recipients. Because no day 14 peak-response samples were available, the repertoires could be characterized only after the peak T cell response. Only a handful of AZD1222 recipients were SARS-CoV-2 seropositive at baseline, limiting conclusions about previously exposed vaccinees.

The CDR3 regions of human TCRbeta chains were subjected to immunosequencing. The original pipeline was this. Repertoire TCRs were checked for matches against a reference library of SARS-CoV-2-specific TCRs that had been generated using the MIRA antigen-specificity platform. Breadth was defined as the fraction of unique TCRs that were SARS-CoV-2-associated. Depth was defined as the fraction of total T cells that were SARS-CoV-2-associated. Using the MIRA data, every spike-specific TCR was mapped to the spike region that the TCR reacted to and assigned to either a CD4 or a CD8 class. Log10-transformed breadth and depth values were compared by one-way ANOVA with Sidak's multiple comparisons tests. TCRdb limited this immuneACCESS table to in-frame rearrangements with V and J called. A share of clones is missing; checked studies link under half to unresolved V genes, and the rest is unexplained. The V and J calls and clone size come from that table; D and trimming were worked out from the DNA. A total of about 130,000 clones appear in this sample, 89% of them only once. The ten most abundant clones make up just under 6.5% of the sample.

CDR1 and CDR2, per the germline V gene, are SGHRS and YFSETQ. Measured from the cysteine to the phenylalanine, the CDR3 is 15 residues long. The CDR3 DNA has 45 bases and is translated from base 1. V gives up 4 bases and J gives up 6 bases, and the segment between their germline ends measures 17 bases. The time point label of this sample denotes: baseline before first vaccination. The vaccinee samples were drawn from two UK trials, COV001 and COV002, one of which was a single-blind randomized controlled phase 2/3 trial testing AZD1222 (ChAdOx1 nCoV-19) in healthy adults. Trial participant PBMC samples were collected at day 0 and day 28 after the second dose for TCRbeta chain sequencing.

The receptor's source is an adult in good health. The source material was peripheral blood, sampled on day 0 of AZD1222 vaccination. The chain employs TRBV5-1 and TRBJ2-1; the best D guess is TRBD2, with 6 bases matching. The nucleotides read TGCGCCAGCAGCCTGGCGGGGCAGGGAACCAATGAGCAGTTCTTC. It codes for CASSLAGQGTNEQFF.